Here is one T cell receptor (beta chain) with its context. The Seattle patients joined while their infection was active and were tracked longitudinally afterward. Sequencing used immunoSEQ multiplex PCR; TCRdb keeps in-frame clones, though not all of them. The table has about 120,000 clones, around nine tenths seen once. This entry comes from a study of blood T cell repertoires in COVID-19. Turning to the study itself: Italy, Spain and the United States were the sources of the convalescent and acute COVID-19 samples. Sample material is recorded as cDNA or gDNA derived from T cells, B-cell-depleted T cells, or PBMCs.

V lost 2 bases and J 2 bases, leaving 7 bases between the germline ends. Germline V gene sequence: CDR1 SGHKS, CDR2 YYEKEE (reference sequence). The CDR3 extends over 14 amino acids. The chain uses TRBV5-5 and TRBJ1-4, with no clear D. The sequenced sample was peripheral blood. The receptor was isolated from a woman aged 70 to 79 with COVID-19, enrolled during active disease. The CDR3 sequence is CASSFVSTNEKLFF. DNA of the CDR3: TGTGCCAGCAGCTTTGTCAGTACTAATGAAAAACTGTTTTTT.